The TCR beta chain described here comes from a study of shared clonotypes between healthy human individuals. As regards this clone: Antigen unknown. Other DNA sequences within the sample encode an identical CDR3.

Study-wide results and limits: Non-shared clonotypes were found to have lower generation probabilities than the clonotypes that were shared by all four of the sorted-subset donors.

The V gene's germline CDR1 is LNHNV and CDR2 YYDKDF (reference sequence). The CDR3 spans 15 residues. V dropped 0 bases and J dropped 2 bases, with 7 bases sitting between them. Over several immunoSEQ plates, each subset's genomic DNA was distributed in even portions. DNA at about 200 ng, tens of thousands of T cell genomes, went into sorted-subset replicate PCRs. Assay: immunoSEQ multiplex PCR; the TCRdb copy retains only in-frame clones and omits some. The repertoire includes 2 million to 3 million clones, approximately 93% of them detected once, and roughly 0.39% sits in the top ten. The chain combines TRBV15 with TRBJ1-4; D not certain. Sequencing used naive CD4+ T cells from PBMCs. Subset indicated: CD45RA+ positively selected. The TCR was taken from a man aged 18 to 29 in good health. Some clones in this sample may be carry-over from other donors' samples. The CDR3 region has the DNA TGTGCCACCAGCAGAGATCGACTGACTAATGAAAAACTGTTTTTT. Amino acid sequence: CATSRDRLTNEKLFF.